This TCR beta chain was identified in a study of OX40 agonist ivuxolimab in advanced cancers. About the research overall: Participants could have had prior anti-PD-1, anti-PD-L1 or anti-CTLA-4 therapy, and 40% had some. Study results and caveats: Also present in some nonresponders was a low level of normalized T-cell clonal expansion. Dose levels from 0.1 to 3.0 mg/kg saw CD4+ and CD8+ blood T cells expand clonally by week 6.

Repertoires were generated with immunoSEQ multiplex PCR, while TCRdb's copy carries only in-frame clones and drops some. The sample records 70,000 to 80,000 clones, around nine tenths being singletons. Germline V lookup: CDR1 GTSNPN, CDR2 SVGIG (reference sequence). The V and J ends lost 6 bases and 6 bases respectively, with 12 bases between them. The CDR3 runs 11 residues. Exclusion applied to patients with autoimmune disease history or systemic immunosuppression. As to this clone: Its antigen is unidentified.

The input for sequencing was CD4+ or CD8+ T cells sorted from blood, taken in a trial of the OX40 agonist ivuxolimab. The TCR originated in an adult with an advanced solid tumor such as melanoma, head and neck, liver or kidney cancer. The chain couples TRBV30 to TRBJ2-7, with D maybe TRBD1 (5 bases). The CDR3 nucleotides read TGTGCCTGCTCAGGGTTGTCCGAGCAGTACTTC. The encoded protein is CACSGLSEQYF.